This T cell receptor beta chain was recovered during a study of blood T cell repertoires in COVID-19. Authors' processing steps: Amplifying reference gene primers gave estimates of nucleated cell counts. Data came from immunoSEQ multiplex PCR; TCRdb stores just in-frame clones and leaves some out. V and J calls and clone size are those listed in that table; D and trimming were worked out from the DNA. The table has just over 150,000 clones, over 80% seen once. CDR3 length equals 13 residues. Germline V gives CDR1 SGHTA, CDR2 FQGNSA. V was clipped by 8 bases and J by 0 bases, with 10 bases between them.

This receptor was identified in a woman aged 45-59 years with acute or convalescent COVID-19. This sequence joins TRBV7-2 and TRBJ1-1; D gene uncertain. The sequenced sample consisted of peripheral blood. CDR3 in amino acids: CASVLGVNTEAFF. Here the CDR3 DNA reads TGTGCCAGCGTCCTCGGGGTGAACACTGAAGCTTTCTTT.